The 15 T cell receptor beta chains below were found in one sample sequenced in a study of blood T cells in healthy people across ages. PCR was performed a second time for about 6 to 12 cycles using a sample-barcoded 5' primer and a J-beta primer mix. MiXCR, applied by TCRdb to the 5' RACE reads, yields one record per CDR3 protein. The data contain fewer than 700,000 distinct CDR3 sequences, around 38% of them singletons. Sequencing was performed on blood. The receptors derive from a man older than 75 in good health.

This clonotype has only a few counts. The chain joins TRBV27 to TRBJ1-4, with TRBD1 as a possible D gene (6 bases). The CDR3 loop spans 14 amino acids. With 6 bases removed from V and 6 bases from J, the gap between germline ends came to 14 bases. Germline CDR1 reads MNHEY; CDR2 reads SMNVEV (reference sequence). In nucleotides, the CDR3 is TGTGCCAGCAGCCCTACAGGGAATTATGAAAAACTGTTTTTT. Protein: CASSPTGNYEKLFF.

This clonotype was recorded a few times. This chain joins TRBV13 and TRBJ2-3; 11 bases align to TRBD2. Germline CDR1 and CDR2: PRHDT and FYEKMQ (reference sequence). The CDR3 runs 19 residues. The V segment lost 4 bases and the J segment 2 bases; nucleotides outside the gene matches: 14. The CDR3 sequence: CASSSLTSGRPLTTDTQYF. The CDR3 coding sequence is TGTGCCAGCAGCTCTCTTACTAGCGGGAGACCCTTAACCACAGATACGCAGTATTTT.

This sequence joins TRBV6-1 and TRBJ2-7; TRBD2 matches at 15 bases. Matching the DNA end better, TRBJ2-5 makes the J call doubtful. This CDR3 has 18 amino acids. Germline CDR1 reads MNHNS; CDR2 reads SASEGT. In nucleotides, the CDR3 is TGTGCCAGCACCATGGGGGGACTAGCGGGAGGTGCCGTGGAGACCCAGTACTTC. This gives the protein CASTMGGLAGGAVETQYF.

In this sample, this clonotype turned up once. The rearrangement uses TRBV7-2 and TRBJ1-5; D unresolved. The V gene's germline CDR1 is SGHTA and CDR2 FQGNSA. The CDR3 is 16 amino acids. Trimming removed 2 bases from V and 6 bases from J, with 17 bases in between. CDR3 region: CASSLWIQDGGQPQHF. The CDR3, as DNA: TGTGCCAGCAGCTTATGGATCCAGGACGGCGGTCAGCCCCAGCATTTT.

The chain has TRBV12-3 or TRBV12-4 and TRBJ2-7, with 8 nucleotides matching TRBD2. With 6 bases clipped from V and 7 bases from J, the junction kept 11 bases outside the gene matches. The CDR3 extends over 14 amino acids. CDR3 nucleotide sequence: TGTGCCAGCAGCACGGGAGGGTACGAGGGGGAGCAGTACTTC. It translates to CASSTGGYEGEQYF.

V usage is TRBV9 and J usage is TRBJ2-3; D ambiguous. The CDR3 is made up of 13 amino acids. V lost 0 bases and J lost 6, with 8 bases in between. Germline assignment: CDR1 SGDLS and CDR2 YYNGEE. DNA for the CDR3: TGTGCCAGCAGCGTAGATCACCCCGATACGCAGTATTTT. It translates to CASSVDHPDTQYF.

V gene TRBV6-2 or TRBV6-3 combines with J gene TRBJ1-1, with D possibly being TRBD1 (6 bases). The germline V gene has CDR1 MNHEY and CDR2 SVGEGT. Trimming took 1 base from V and 1 from J, leaving 10 bases between them. The CDR3 has 15 amino acids. CDR3 protein: CASSYYTGTNTEAFF. The CDR3 DNA sequence: TGTGCCAGCAGTTACTATACAGGGACGAACACTGAAGCTTTCTTT.

This clonotype was recorded a few times. The chain uses TRBV20-1 and TRBJ2-7, with D perhaps given as TRBD1 or TRBD2 (5 bases each). CDR1 and CDR2 from the germline V gene are DFQATT and SNEGSKA (reference sequence). V gave up 3 bases and J gave up 2 bases, with 14 bases separating them. The CDR3 is 14 amino acids. CDR3 DNA sequence: TGCAGTGCTAGTTCGCAGGGACCACCCTACGAGCAGTACTTC. Translating gives CSASSQGPPYEQYF.

The chain carries TRBV20-1 and TRBJ1-5; perhaps TRBD1 as D (6 bases). The V end lost 6 bases, the J end lost 4 bases, and 13 bases lay between the germline ends. This CDR3 comprises 13 residues. The V gene's germline CDR1 is DFQATT and CDR2 SNEGSKA (reference sequence). This CDR3 is CSAEGQGNQPQHF. In nucleotides, the CDR3 is TGCAGTGCCGAGGGGCAGGGGAATCAGCCCCAGCATTTT.

This sequence joins TRBV20-1 and TRBJ2-7, with D possibly being TRBD1 (6 bases). The CDR3 sequence is 11 residues long. V was pared by 4 bases and J by 10 bases, with 14 bases between. Germline CDR1 DFQATT, CDR2 SNEGSKA (reference sequence). Written as DNA, the CDR3 is TGCAGTGCTAACAGGGAAGAGATCCAGTACTTC. This gives the protein CSANREEIQYF.

As to this clonotype: Since a much larger clone is just one base distant, this may be a read error. The V call is TRBV20-1, the J call TRBJ1-1, with a possible D match to TRBD1 (5 bases). This CDR3 has 15 amino acids. The germline CDR1 and CDR2 sequences are DFQATT and SNEGSKA (reference sequence). As DNA, the CDR3 is TGCAGTGCTGGAGATCTCAGGGCAATGAACACTGAAGCTTTCTTT. Translating it yields CSAGDLRAMNTEAFF.

The chain combines TRBV6-5 with TRBJ2-4; 9 bases agree with TRBD1. The closer fit of TRBJ2-7 to the DNA end suggests the J call may be wrong. The germline V gene has CDR1 MNHEY and CDR2 SVGAGI. This CDR3 contains 16 residues. The CDR3 here is CASRVLRDRAQDEQYF. For the CDR3, the DNA is TGTGCCAGCAGAGTCCTCCGGGACAGGGCTCAGGACGAGCAGTACTTC.

The chain recombines TRBV6-2 or TRBV6-3 with TRBJ2-3; weak D call: TRBD1 (6 bases). V lost 1 base and J 2 bases, leaving 16 bases between the germline ends. Germline V gene data show CDR1 as MNHEY and CDR2 as SVGEGT. This CDR3 is built from 17 residues. This CDR3 is CASSYFKQGRTTDTQYF. CDR3 nucleotides: TGTGCCAGCAGTTACTTCAAACAGGGACGGACCACAGATACGCAGTATTTT.

V usage is TRBV5-1 and J usage is TRBJ2-4, with D possibly matching TRBD1 (5 bases). The closer fit of TRBJ2-7 to the DNA end suggests the J call may be wrong. From germline, CDR1 is SGHRS and CDR2 YFSETQ. The CDR3 loop spans 15 amino acids. The CDR3 region is CASSLGHTNAYEQYF. DNA for the CDR3: TGCGCCAGCAGCCTAGGACATACCAATGCCTACGAGCAGTACTTC.

This chain connects TRBV21-1 to TRBJ2-4; the D call of TRBD2 is as the table states it, not checked on the DNA. TRBV21-1 represents a pseudogene. The CDR3 loop spans 19 amino acids. The CDR3 nucleotides read TGTGCCAGCAGCAAAGCGTTTCGGACCTCCTTCTTCGCCAAAAACATTCAGTACTTC. This encodes CASSKAFRTSFFAKNIQYF.